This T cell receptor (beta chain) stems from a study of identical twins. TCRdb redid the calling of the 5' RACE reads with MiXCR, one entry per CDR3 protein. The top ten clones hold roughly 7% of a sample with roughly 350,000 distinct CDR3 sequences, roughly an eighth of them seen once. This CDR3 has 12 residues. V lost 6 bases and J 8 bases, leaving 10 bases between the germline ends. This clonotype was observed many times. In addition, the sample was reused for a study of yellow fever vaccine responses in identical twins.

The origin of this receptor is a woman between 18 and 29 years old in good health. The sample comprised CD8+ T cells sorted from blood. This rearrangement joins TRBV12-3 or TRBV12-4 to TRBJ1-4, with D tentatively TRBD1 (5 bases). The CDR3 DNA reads TGTGCCAGCAGCCCAGCAGGGGAAAAACTGTTTTTT. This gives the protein CASSPAGEKLFF.